Following are 28 T cell receptor beta chains from one sample sequenced in a study of blood T cells in healthy people across ages. Together with a sample-barcoded 5' primer, a J-beta primer mix was included in a second PCR lasting roughly 6 to 12 cycles. TCRdb re-called the 5' RACE reads through MiXCR, storing one row per CDR3 protein. There are approximately 780,000 distinct CDR3 sequences in the sample; about a quarter occur only once, and about 3% lies in the top ten. Separately, the same data were catalogued under a study of T cells of mothers and their children.

The sequenced material came from blood. These receptors were taken from a boy between 5 and 17 years old in good health.

The V gene is TRBV28, the J gene TRBJ2-5; the match to TRBD2 covers 8 bases. Germline V gene sequence: CDR1 MDHEN, CDR2 SYDVKM. This CDR3 spans 15 amino acids. V shed 5 bases and J 5 bases; nucleotides not matched to a gene: 10. CDR3: CASSLPAGGGETQYF. The CDR3 DNA sequence: TGTGCCAGCAGTCTACCCGCGGGGGGCGGGGAGACCCAGTACTTC.

The J gene is TRBJ2-2, the V gene TRBV12-3 or TRBV12-4, with unresolved D. The CDR3 is 17 amino acids. V gave up 2 bases and J gave up 7 bases, with 20 bases separating them. The CDR3 region is CASSLSVELRNHGELFF. CDR3 DNA sequence: TGTGCCAGCAGTTTAAGTGTGGAATTGAGGAACCACGGGGAGCTGTTTTTT.

The chain has TRBV6-5 and TRBJ2-5, with 14 bases aligning to TRBD2. The J call could be wrong; TRBJ2-1 is a better fit for the DNA end. The germline V gene has CDR1 MNHEY and CDR2 SVGAGI. The CDR3 consists of 17 residues. CDR3 nucleotides: TGTGCCAGCAGTTACTCGGGGACTAGCGGGGGTAACAATGAGCAGTTCTTC. Its translation is CASSYSGTSGGNNEQFF.

This clonotype was counted many times. V and J are TRBV29-1 and TRBJ1-2; D might be TRBD1 (5 bases). Germline lookup yields CDR1 SQVTM and CDR2 ANQGSEA. V was pared by 7 bases and J by 7 bases, with 16 bases between. The CDR3 runs to 12 residues. CDR3 sequence reads: CSAQGTEVGYTF. As DNA, the CDR3 is TGCAGCGCCCAGGGAACAGAGGTTGGCTACACCTTC. The variable domain in full, completed from reference TRBV29-1 and TRBJ1-2, reads SAVISQKPSRDICQRGTSLTIQCQVDSQVTMMFWYRQQPGQSLTLIATANQGSEATYESGFVIDKFPISRPNLTFSTLTVSNMSPEDSSIYLCSAQGTEVGYTFGSGTRLTVV.

This clonotype was counted many times. An end of the junction differs from the germline gene, which may be a read error. The chain couples TRBV5-1 to TRBJ2-7, with TRBD1 matching 7 bases. CDR1 and CDR2 (germline): SGHRS, YFSETQ. The CDR3 covers 13 residues. CDR3 region: CASSWDSSYEQYF. For the CDR3, the DNA is TGTGCCAGCAGTTGGGACAGTTCCTACGAGCAGTACTTC.

In its sample, this clonotype is medium-sized. V usage is TRBV29-1 and J usage is TRBJ2-7; D is uncertain. Germline V gene sequence: CDR1 SQVTM, CDR2 ANQGSEA. Trimming took off 2 bases at V and 2 bases at J, with 10 bases between the two ends. This CDR3 spans 13 amino acids. The CDR3 DNA is TGCAGCGTTGAACAGCAGGAGCCCTACGAGCAGTACTTC. It encodes CSVEQQEPYEQYF.

The rearrangement joins TRBV27 to TRBJ1-2; the match to TRBD1 covers 9 bases. Trimming at V came to 3 bases and at J to 7 bases, leaving 9 bases not matched to a gene. The germline gives CDR1 MNHEY, CDR2 SMNVEV (reference sequence). The CDR3 totals 15 residues. Here the CDR3 reads CASSFGQGTLIGYTF. The DNA of the CDR3 is TGTGCCAGCAGTTTCGGACAGGGGACCTTAATTGGCTACACCTTC.

The chain carries TRBV14 and TRBJ1-2; 7 nucleotides agree with TRBD1. This CDR3 has 16 residues. With V trimmed by 3 bases and J by 7 bases, 14 bases remained unmatched. Germline V lookup: CDR1 SGHDN, CDR2 FVKESK. CDR3 DNA sequence: TGTGCCAGCAGCCAGGGGACAGAACGCAGTAGTCTTGGCTACACCTTC. This sequence encodes CASSQGTERSSLGYTF.

This clonotype occurred a few times. The chain links TRBV7-9 to TRBJ1-4, with D possibly matching TRBD1 (5 bases). Germline assignment: CDR1 SEHNR and CDR2 FQNEAQ (reference sequence). CDR3 size: 15 residues. Between the trimmed V and J ends, which lost 2 bases and 8 bases, there was a span of 15 bases. In nucleotides, the CDR3 is TGTGCCAGCAGCTTATGGGGCCCGGATGGCGAAAAACTGTTTTTT. Encoded protein: CASSLWGPDGEKLFF.

This chain joins TRBV12-3 or TRBV12-4 and TRBJ2-7; TRBD2 might be the D (6 bases). The CDR3 runs 14 residues. The V gene lost 1 base and the J gene lost 5 bases, with 12 bases spanning the gap. CDR3 loop: CASSLGLASDEQYF. The CDR3 DNA is TGTGCCAGCAGTTTAGGTCTAGCGAGTGACGAGCAGTACTTC.

The V call is TRBV5-1, the J call TRBJ2-5; perhaps D is TRBD1 or TRBD2 (6 bases each). Per germline, CDR1 SGHRS and CDR2 YFSETQ. Trimming pared 5 bases from V and 5 bases from J, leaving 13 bases between. CDR3 length: 13 residues. The DNA for the CDR3 is TGCGCCAGCAGTCCGGGGGCCCTGGAGACCCAGTACTTC. Protein product: CASSPGALETQYF. Drawing the rest from reference TRBV5-1 and TRBJ2-5, the complete variable domain is KAGVTQTPRYLIKTRGQQVTLSCSPISGHRSVSWYQQTPGQGLQFLFEYFSETQRNKGNFPGRFSGRQFSNSRSEMNVSTLELGDSALYLCASSPGALETQYFGPGTRLLVL.

This clonotype was seen a handful of times. This chain connects TRBV20-1 to TRBJ1-1; 7 nucleotides agree with TRBD1. Germline values: CDR1 DFQATT, CDR2 SNEGSKA (reference sequence). Trimming at V came to 3 bases and at J to 1 base, leaving 5 bases not matched to a gene. CDR3 size: 14 residues. CDR3 loop: CSARTGSGNTEAFF. DNA of the CDR3: TGCAGTGCTAGGACAGGGTCGGGGAACACTGAAGCTTTCTTT.

The rearrangement uses TRBV30 and TRBJ1-5; D unclear. Trimming pared 3 bases from V and 7 bases from J, leaving 10 bases between. This CDR3 spans 12 amino acids. Per germline, CDR1 GTSNPN and CDR2 SVGIG (reference sequence). The CDR3 coding sequence is TGTGCCTGGAGGACCAGCGGGCAGCCCCAGCATTTT. It translates to CAWRTSGQPQHF.

This clonotype was recorded a few times. This sequence joins TRBV30 and TRBJ1-5, with D possibly TRBD1 on 5 matching bases. Trimming stripped 4 bases from V and 0 bases from J, with 7 bases between. CDR3 length: 13 amino acids. Germline V gives CDR1 GTSNPN, CDR2 SVGIG (reference sequence). CDR3 DNA sequence: TGTGCCTGGACTAGGGGTAGCAATCAGCCCCAGCATTTT. Its translation is CAWTRGSNQPQHF.

This clonotype was counted between two and nine times. The gene calls are TRBV12-3 or TRBV12-4 and TRBJ2-1, with TRBD2 matching 7 bases. Trimming removed 1 base from V and 4 bases from J; junction bases left unmatched: 7. The CDR3 sequence is 16 residues long. The CDR3: CASSLGLAGTYNEQFF. The CDR3, as DNA: TGTGCCAGCAGTTTAGGACTAGCAGGCACTTACAATGAGCAGTTCTTC.

V gene TRBV20-1 combines with J gene TRBJ2-5, with D unresolved. Germline V gives CDR1 DFQATT, CDR2 SNEGSKA (reference sequence). The CDR3 length is 12 residues. Trimming shortened V by 0 bases and J by 2 bases, and 4 bases separated the two germline ends. In DNA form, the CDR3 reads TGCAGTGCTAGAGACAGGCAAGAGACCCAGTACTTC. Protein: CSARDRQETQYF.

The chain joins TRBV7-9 to TRBJ2-3, with D unresolved. Trimming shortened V by 5 bases and J by 0 bases, and 9 bases separated the two germline ends. Germline CDR1 is SEHNR and CDR2 is FQNEAQ (reference sequence). The CDR3 has 14 residues. CDR3 sequence reads: CASSASASTDTQYF. CDR3 coding DNA: TGTGCCAGCAGCGCATCAGCGAGCACAGATACGCAGTATTTT. Variable domain in full (rest from reference TRBV7-9 and TRBJ2-3): DTGVSQNPRHKITKRGQNVTFRCDPISEHNRLYWYRQTLGQGPEFLTYFQNEAQLEKSRLLSDRFSAERPKGSFSTLEIQRTEQGDSAMYLCASSASASTDTQYFGPGTRLTVL.

This clonotype was seen more than once but under ten times. This CDR3 is CASRKTTGGEWNRGETQYF. The CDR3 bases are TGCGCCAGCAGAAAAACCACAGGGGGCGAATGGAATCGGGGAGAGACCCAGTACTTC. J is TRBJ2-5 and V is TRBV10-2; 9 nucleotides line up with TRBD1. CDR1 and CDR2 from the germline V gene are WSHSY and SAAADI. The length of the CDR3 is 19 residues. V shed 6 bases, J shed 4 bases, and the junction held 21 bases outside the gene matches.

The V call is TRBV6-2 or TRBV6-3, the J call TRBJ2-7, with 8 bases identical to TRBD2. CDR3 length equals 14 residues. V lost 3 bases to trimming and J lost 3 bases; unmatched junction nucleotides: 4. Per the germline V gene, CDR1 is MNHEY and CDR2 is SVGEGT. CDR3 coding DNA: TGTGCCAGCAGTTATGAACTAGCGGTCTACGAGCAGTACTTC. Protein product: CASSYELAVYEQYF.

This clonotype has a handful of counts. One end of the junction varies from germline; a read error may be responsible. The chain employs TRBV7-6 and TRBJ2-3; 14 bases align to TRBD2. The germline V gene has CDR1 SGHVS and CDR2 FNYEAQ. The CDR3 has 12 amino acids. As DNA, the CDR3 is TGTGCCAGCAGCTCGGGACTAGCGGGGGTGGATTTT. The encoded protein is CASSSGLAGVDF.

This clonotype showed up just a few times. V gene TRBV2 combines with J gene TRBJ2-5, with 10 bases lining up with TRBD1. The DNA end favors TRBJ2-7, so the J call may be wrong. The CDR3 loop spans 13 amino acids. From germline, CDR1 is SNHLY and CDR2 FYNNEI. The CDR3 bases are TGTGCCAGCCCCGGGACAGGGGAGCACGAGCAGTACTTC. It translates to CASPGTGEHEQYF.

This rearrangement joins TRBV7-6 to TRBJ2-5; 8 nucleotides match TRBD1. The J call is doubtful: the DNA matches TRBJ2-7 better. The CDR3 is made up of 14 amino acids. Germline values: CDR1 SGHVS, CDR2 FNYEAQ. CDR3 sequence: CASSPQGAQYEQYF. The CDR3 DNA sequence: TGTGCCAGCAGCCCTCAGGGGGCGCAGTACGAGCAGTACTTC.

This clonotype was recorded a few times. The chain joins TRBV12-3 or TRBV12-4 to TRBJ2-7; 8 bases align to TRBD1. The ends lost 4 bases at V and 3 bases at J; junction bases unmatched: 11. The CDR3 spans 16 residues. CDR3 nucleotide sequence: TGTGCCAGCAGTTCCCATCAGGGGGCGCCAGGCTACGAGCAGTACTTC. Its translation is CASSSHQGAPGYEQYF.

There are a few counts of this clonotype. The chain is built from TRBV13 and TRBJ2-5; TRBD1 matches at 11 bases. TRBJ2-7 matches the DNA end more closely, so the J call is doubtful. The germline V gene encodes CDR1 PRHDT and CDR2 FYEKMQ (reference sequence). This CDR3 contains 15 residues. The CDR3 reads CASSEAGQGVYEQYF. CDR3 DNA sequence: TGTGCCAGCAGCGAGGCGGGACAGGGGGTCTACGAGCAGTACTTC.

This chain connects TRBV4-1 to TRBJ2-3; 9 nucleotides align to TRBD1. The J segment lost 6 bases and the V segment lost 1 base, leaving 8 bases of the junction unmatched. The CDR3 sequence is 16 residues long. The germline gives CDR1 MGHRA, CDR2 YSYEKL. CDR3 coding DNA: TGCGCCAGCAGCCAAGTCCGGACAGGGGAGGCCGATACGCAGTATTTT. It yields the protein CASSQVRTGEADTQYF.

V gene TRBV2 combines with J gene TRBJ1-4; D gene unclear. Germline-derived CDR1 and CDR2 are SNHLY and FYNNEI. The CDR3 is 15 residues long. V shed 6 bases and J shed 0 bases, with 11 bases lying between them. The CDR3 coding sequence is TGTGCCAGCAGGCTGCAGATGACAACTAATGAAAAACTGTTTTTT. Its translation is CASRLQMTTNEKLFF.

This clonotype was counted only a few times. The genes are TRBV30 and TRBJ1-1; 7 nucleotides match TRBD1. Germline CDR1 GTSNPN, CDR2 SVGIG (reference sequence). V dropped 1 base and J dropped 7; count of bases not matched to a gene: 9. The CDR3 totals 14 residues. CDR3 in DNA: TGTGCCTGGAGTGCCGATGACAGGGTAATTGAAGCTTTCTTT. Amino acid sequence: CAWSADDRVIEAFF.

The V call is TRBV29-1, the J call TRBJ2-2; D could derive from TRBD1 or TRBD2 (5 bases each). V shed 6 bases and J shed 7 bases, with 9 bases lying between them. Germline V gene lookup returns CDR1 SQVTM and CDR2 ANQGSEA. The CDR3 contains 11 residues. The DNA for the CDR3 is TGCAGCGTCAGGGCGGGCGGGGAGCTGTTTTTT. Encoded protein: CSVRAGGELFF.